This T cell receptor beta chain was profiled in a study of blood T cell repertoires in COVID-19. Study-level background: Sample material is recorded as cDNA or gDNA derived from T cells, B-cell-depleted T cells, or PBMCs.

In the authors' methods: Estimation of nucleated cell counts relied on the amplification of reference gene primers. TCRdb keeps only in-frame clones here, not all; method: immunoSEQ multiplex PCR. V and J calls and clone size are given by that table; D and trimming were obtained from the DNA. The sample comprises roughly 130,000 clones, 90% of which are singletons, and around 4.6% rests with the top ten. The CDR3 has 12 residues. V lost 7 bases and J lost 7; bases outside the gene matches: 7. The germline V gene has CDR1 MGHDK and CDR2 SYGVNS. Enrollment of patients from Seattle took place during active infection, with longitudinal follow-up.

The chain couples TRBV25-1 to TRBJ2-7; 7 nucleotides match TRBD1. This sequence was found in a man between 60 and 70 years old with COVID-19, enrolled during active disease. Sequences were obtained from peripheral blood. The CDR3 region has the DNA TGTGCCAGCATAGGGGGCGCCGGGGAGCAGTACTTC. Translation: CASIGGAGEQYF.